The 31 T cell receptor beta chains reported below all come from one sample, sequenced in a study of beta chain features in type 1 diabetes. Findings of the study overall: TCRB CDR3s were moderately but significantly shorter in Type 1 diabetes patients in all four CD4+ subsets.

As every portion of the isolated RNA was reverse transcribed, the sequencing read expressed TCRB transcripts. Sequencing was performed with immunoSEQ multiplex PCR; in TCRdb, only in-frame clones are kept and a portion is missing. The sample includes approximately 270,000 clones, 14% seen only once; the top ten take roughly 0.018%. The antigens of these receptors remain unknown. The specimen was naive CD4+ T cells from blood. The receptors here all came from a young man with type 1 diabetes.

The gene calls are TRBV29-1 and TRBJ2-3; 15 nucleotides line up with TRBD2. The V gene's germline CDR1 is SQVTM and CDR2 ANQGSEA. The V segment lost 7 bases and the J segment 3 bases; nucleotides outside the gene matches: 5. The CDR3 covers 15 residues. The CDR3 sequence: CSAGLAGGPTDTQYF. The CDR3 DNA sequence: TGCAGCGCCGGACTAGCGGGAGGGCCTACAGATACGCAGTATTTT.

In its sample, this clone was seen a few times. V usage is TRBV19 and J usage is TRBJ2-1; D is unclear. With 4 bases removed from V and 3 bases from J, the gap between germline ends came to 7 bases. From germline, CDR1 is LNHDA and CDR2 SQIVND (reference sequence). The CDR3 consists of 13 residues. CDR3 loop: CASSTGFYNEQFF. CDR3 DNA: TGTGCCAGTAGTACCGGGTTCTACAATGAGCAGTTCTTC.

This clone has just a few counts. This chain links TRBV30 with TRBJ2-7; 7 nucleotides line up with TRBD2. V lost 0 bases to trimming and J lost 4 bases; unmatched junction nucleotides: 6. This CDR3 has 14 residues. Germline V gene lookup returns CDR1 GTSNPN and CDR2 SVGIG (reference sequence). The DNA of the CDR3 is TGTGCCTGGAGTGTTGGGGGAGGGCCTTACGAGCAGTACTTC. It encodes CAWSVGGGPYEQYF.

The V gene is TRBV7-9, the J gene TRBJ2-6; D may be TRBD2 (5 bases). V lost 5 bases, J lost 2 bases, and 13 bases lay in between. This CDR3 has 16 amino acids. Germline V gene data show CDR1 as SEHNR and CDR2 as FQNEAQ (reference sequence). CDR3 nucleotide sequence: TGTGCCAGCAGCACCCGTTTGAGGGCTGGGGCCAACGTCCTGACTTTC. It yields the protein CASSTRLRAGANVLTF.

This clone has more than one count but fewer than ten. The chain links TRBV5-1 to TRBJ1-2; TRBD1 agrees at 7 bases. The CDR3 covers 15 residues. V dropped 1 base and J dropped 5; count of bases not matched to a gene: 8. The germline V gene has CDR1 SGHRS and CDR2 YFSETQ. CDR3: CASSLTGEGGYGYTF. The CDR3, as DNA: TGCGCCAGCAGCTTGACAGGGGAAGGAGGTTATGGCTACACCTTC.

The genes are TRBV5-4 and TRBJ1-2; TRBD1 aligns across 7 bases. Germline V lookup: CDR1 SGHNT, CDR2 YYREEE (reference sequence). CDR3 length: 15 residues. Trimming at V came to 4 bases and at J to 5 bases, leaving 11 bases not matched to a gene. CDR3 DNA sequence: TGTGCCAGCAGCACAAGCCGGGACAGTCTTTATGGCTACACCTTC. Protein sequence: CASSTSRDSLYGYTF.

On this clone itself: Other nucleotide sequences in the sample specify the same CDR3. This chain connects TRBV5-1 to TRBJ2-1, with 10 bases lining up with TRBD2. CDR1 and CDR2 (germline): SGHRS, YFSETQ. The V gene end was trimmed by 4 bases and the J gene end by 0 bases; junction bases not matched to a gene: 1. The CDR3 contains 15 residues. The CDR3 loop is CASSPSGSSYNEQFF. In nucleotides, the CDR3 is TGCGCCAGCAGCCCTAGCGGGAGCTCCTACAATGAGCAGTTCTTC.

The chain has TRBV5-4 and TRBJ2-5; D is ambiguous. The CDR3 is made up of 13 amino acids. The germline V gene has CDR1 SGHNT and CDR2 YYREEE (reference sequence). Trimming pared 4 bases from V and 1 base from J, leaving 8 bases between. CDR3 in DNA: TGTGCCAGCAGCCCCAAGCCCCAAGAGACCCAGTACTTC. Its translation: CASSPKPQETQYF. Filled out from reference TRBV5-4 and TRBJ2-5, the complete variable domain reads ETGVTQSPTHLIKTRGQQVTLRCSSQSGHNTVSWYQQALGQGPQFIFQYYREEENGRGNFPPRFSGLQFPNYSSELNVNALELDDSALYLCASSPKPQETQYFGPGTRLLVL.

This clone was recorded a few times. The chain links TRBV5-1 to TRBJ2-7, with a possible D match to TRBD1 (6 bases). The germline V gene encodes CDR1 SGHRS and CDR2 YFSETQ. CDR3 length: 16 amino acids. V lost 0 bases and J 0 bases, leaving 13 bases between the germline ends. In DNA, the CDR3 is TGCGCCAGCAGCTTGGCGACAGGTTCTCTCTCCTACGAGCAGTACTTC. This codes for CASSLATGSLSYEQYF.

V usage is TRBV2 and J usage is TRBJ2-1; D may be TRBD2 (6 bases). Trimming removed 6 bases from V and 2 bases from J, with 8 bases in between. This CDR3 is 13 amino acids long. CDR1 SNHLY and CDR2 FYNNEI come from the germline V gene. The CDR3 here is CASRLAAYNEQFF. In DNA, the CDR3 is TGTGCCAGCAGACTAGCAGCCTACAATGAGCAGTTCTTC.

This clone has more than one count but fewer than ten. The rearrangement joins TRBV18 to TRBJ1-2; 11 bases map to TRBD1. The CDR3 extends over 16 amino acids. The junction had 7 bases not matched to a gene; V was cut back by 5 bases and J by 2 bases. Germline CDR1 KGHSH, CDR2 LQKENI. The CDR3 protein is CASSSGRTGGNYGYTF. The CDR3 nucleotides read TGTGCCAGCTCATCAGGGAGGACAGGGGGCAACTATGGCTACACCTTC.

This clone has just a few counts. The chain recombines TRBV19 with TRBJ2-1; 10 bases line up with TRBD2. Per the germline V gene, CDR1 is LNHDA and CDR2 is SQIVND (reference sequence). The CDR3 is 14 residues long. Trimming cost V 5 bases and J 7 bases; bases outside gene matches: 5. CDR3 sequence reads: CASSPAGGLNEQFF. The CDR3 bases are TGTGCCAGTAGTCCAGCGGGAGGGCTTAATGAGCAGTTCTTC.

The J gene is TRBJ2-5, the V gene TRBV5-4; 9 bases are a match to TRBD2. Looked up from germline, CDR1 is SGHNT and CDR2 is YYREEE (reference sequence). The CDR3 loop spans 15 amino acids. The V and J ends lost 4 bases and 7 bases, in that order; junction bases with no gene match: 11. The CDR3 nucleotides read TGTGCCAGCAGCCCCCGGATAGCGGGAGAAGGGACCCAGTACTTC. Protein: CASSPRIAGEGTQYF.

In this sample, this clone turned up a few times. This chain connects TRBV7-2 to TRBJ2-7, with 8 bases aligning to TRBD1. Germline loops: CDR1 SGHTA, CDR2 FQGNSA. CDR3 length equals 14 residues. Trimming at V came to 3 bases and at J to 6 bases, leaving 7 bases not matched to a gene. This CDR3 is CASSFRGPSGEQYF. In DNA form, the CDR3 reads TGTGCCAGCAGCTTCAGGGGGCCGTCAGGCGAGCAGTACTTC.

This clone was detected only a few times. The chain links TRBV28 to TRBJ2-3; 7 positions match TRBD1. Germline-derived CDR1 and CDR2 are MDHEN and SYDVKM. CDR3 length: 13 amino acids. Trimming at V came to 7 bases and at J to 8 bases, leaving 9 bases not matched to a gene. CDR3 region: CASTSPGQPTQYF. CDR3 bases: TGTGCCAGCACCAGCCCGGGACAGCCTACGCAGTATTTT.

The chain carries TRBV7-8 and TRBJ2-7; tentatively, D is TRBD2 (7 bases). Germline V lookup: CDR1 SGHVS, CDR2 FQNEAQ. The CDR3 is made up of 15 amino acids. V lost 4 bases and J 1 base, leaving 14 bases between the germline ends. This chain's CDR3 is CASSSRGARSYEQYF. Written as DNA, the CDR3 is TGTGCCAGCAGCTCTCGGGGGGCAAGGTCCTACGAGCAGTACTTC.

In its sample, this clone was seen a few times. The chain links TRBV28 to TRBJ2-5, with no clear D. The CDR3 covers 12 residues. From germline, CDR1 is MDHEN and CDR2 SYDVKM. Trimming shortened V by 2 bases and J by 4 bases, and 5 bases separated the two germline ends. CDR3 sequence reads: CASSLTRETQYF. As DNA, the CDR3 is TGTGCCAGCAGTTTAACCAGAGAGACCCAGTACTTC.

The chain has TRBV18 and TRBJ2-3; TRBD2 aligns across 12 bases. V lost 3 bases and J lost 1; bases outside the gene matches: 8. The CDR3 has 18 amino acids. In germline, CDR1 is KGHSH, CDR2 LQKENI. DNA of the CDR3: TGTGCCAGCTCACCGGGACTAGCGGGCACCCCTGGCACAGATACGCAGTATTTT. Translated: CASSPGLAGTPGTDTQYF. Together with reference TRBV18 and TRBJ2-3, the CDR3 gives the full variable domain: NAGVMQNPRHLVRRRGQEARLRCSPMKGHSHVYWYRQLPEEGLKFMVYLQKENIIDESGMPKERFSAEFPKEGPSILRIQQVVRGDSAAYFCASSPGLAGTPGTDTQYFGPGTRLTVL.

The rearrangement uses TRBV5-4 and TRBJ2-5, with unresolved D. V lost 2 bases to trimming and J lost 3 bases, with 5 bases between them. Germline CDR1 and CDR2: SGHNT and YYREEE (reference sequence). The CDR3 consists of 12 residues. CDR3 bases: TGTGCCAGCAGCTTACCGGAAGAGACCCAGTACTTC. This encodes CASSLPEETQYF.

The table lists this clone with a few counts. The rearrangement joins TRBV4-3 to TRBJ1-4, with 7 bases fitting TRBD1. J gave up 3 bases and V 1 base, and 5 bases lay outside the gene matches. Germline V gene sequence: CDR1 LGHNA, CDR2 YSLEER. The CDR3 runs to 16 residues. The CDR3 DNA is TGCGCCAGCAGCCAAGGAGGGGGCATGTCTAATGAAAAACTGTTTTTT. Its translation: CASSQGGGMSNEKLFF.

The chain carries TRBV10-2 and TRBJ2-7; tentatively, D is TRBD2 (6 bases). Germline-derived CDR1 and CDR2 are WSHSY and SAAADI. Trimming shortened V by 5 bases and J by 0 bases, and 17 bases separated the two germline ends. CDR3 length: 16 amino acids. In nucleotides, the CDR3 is TGCGCCAGCAGTTCCGGACTACCGAAGAGCTCCTACGAGCAGTACTTC. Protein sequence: CASSSGLPKSSYEQYF.

The chain's CDR3 is CASSLRGGREKLFF. The CDR3 DNA reads as TGTGCCAGCAGCCTAAGGGGAGGGCGAGAAAAACTGTTTTTT. V usage is TRBV7-2 and J usage is TRBJ1-4; D possibly corresponds to TRBD1 (5 bases). Germline V lookup: CDR1 SGHTA, CDR2 FQGNSA. The ends were cut back, 5 bases at V and 8 bases at J, with 15 bases in the middle. The CDR3 consists of 14 residues.

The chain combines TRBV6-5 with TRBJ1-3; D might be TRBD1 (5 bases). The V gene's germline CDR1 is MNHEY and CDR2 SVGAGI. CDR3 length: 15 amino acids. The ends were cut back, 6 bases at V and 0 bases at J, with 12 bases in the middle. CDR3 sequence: CASRPGGYSGNTIYF. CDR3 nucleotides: TGTGCCAGCAGACCCGGGGGGTACTCTGGAAACACCATATATTTT.

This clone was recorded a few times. CDR3 DNA: TGTGCCAGCAGCCTGAGCTCCTACGAGCAGTACTTC. Protein: CASSLSSYEQYF. The chain recombines TRBV5-6 with TRBJ2-7; D is uncertain. Per the germline V gene, CDR1 is SGHDT and CDR2 is YYEEEE. The CDR3 has 12 residues. The germline V and J ends were trimmed by 4 bases and 0 bases, with 5 bases remaining between them.

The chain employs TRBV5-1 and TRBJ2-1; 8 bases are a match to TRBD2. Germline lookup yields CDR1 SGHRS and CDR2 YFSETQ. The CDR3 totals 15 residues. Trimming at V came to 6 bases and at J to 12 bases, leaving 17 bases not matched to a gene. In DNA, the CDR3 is TGCGCCAGCAACTTCCTACCCGGGGGGGAACAAGGGCAGTTCTTC. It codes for CASNFLPGGEQGQFF.

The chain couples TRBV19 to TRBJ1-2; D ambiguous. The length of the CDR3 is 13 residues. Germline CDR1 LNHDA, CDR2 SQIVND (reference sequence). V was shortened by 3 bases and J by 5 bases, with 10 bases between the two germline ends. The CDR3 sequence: CASSIASEYGYTF. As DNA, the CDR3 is TGTGCCAGTAGTATCGCGAGCGAGTATGGCTACACCTTC.

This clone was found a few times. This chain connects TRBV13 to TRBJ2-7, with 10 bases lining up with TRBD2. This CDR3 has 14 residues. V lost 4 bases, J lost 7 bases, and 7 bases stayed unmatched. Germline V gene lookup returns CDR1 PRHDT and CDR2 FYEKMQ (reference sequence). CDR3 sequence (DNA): TGTGCCAGCAGCTCTACTAGCGGGGATGGGGAGCAGTACTTC. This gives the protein CASSSTSGDGEQYF.

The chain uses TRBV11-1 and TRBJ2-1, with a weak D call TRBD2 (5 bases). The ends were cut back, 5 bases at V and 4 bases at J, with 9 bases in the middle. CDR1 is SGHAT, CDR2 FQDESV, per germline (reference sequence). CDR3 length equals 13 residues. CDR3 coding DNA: TGTGCCAGCAGCAAGGAGCGGTACAATGAGCAGTTCTTC. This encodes CASSKERYNEQFF. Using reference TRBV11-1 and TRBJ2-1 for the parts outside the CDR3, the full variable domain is EAEVAQSPRYKITEKSQAVAFWCDPISGHATLYWYRQILGQGPELLVQFQDESVVDDSQLPKDRFSAERLKGVDSTLKIQPAELGDSAMYLCASSKERYNEQFFGPGTRLTVL.

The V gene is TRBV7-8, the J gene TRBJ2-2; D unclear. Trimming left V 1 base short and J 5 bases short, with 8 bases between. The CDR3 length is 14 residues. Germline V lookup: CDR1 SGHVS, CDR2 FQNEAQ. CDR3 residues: CASSLVAETGELFF. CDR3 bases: TGTGCCAGCAGCTTAGTGGCGGAGACCGGGGAGCTGTTTTTT.

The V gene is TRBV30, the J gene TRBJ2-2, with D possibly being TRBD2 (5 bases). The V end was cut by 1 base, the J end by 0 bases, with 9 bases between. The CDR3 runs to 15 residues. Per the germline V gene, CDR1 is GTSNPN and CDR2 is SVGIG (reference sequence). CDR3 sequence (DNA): TGTGCCTGGAGTGGGCTAGCTTCGAACACCGGGGAGCTGTTTTTT. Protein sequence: CAWSGLASNTGELFF.

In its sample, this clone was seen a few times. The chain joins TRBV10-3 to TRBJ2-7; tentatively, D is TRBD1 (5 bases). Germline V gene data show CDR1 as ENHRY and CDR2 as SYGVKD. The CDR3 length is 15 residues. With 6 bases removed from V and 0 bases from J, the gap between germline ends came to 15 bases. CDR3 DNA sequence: TGTGCCATCAGAAAGACAGCTACGAACTCCTACGAGCAGTACTTC. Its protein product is CAIRKTATNSYEQYF.